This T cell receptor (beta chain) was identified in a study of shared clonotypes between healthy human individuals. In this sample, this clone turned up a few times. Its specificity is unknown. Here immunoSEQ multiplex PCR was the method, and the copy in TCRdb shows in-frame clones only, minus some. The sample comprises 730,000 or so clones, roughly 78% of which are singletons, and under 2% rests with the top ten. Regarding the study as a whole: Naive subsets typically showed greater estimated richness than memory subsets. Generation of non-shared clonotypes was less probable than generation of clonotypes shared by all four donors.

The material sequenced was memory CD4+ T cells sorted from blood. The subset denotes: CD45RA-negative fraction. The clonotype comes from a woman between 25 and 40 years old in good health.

The CDR3 region is CAWSPRTGNTGELFF. DNA of the CDR3: TGTGCCTGGAGTCCGAGGACGGGGAACACCGGGGAGCTGTTTTTT. The rearrangement links TRBV30 to TRBJ2-2; D uncertain. With 2 bases removed from V and 1 base from J, the gap between germline ends came to 11 bases. CDR1 and CDR2 from the germline V gene are GTSNPN and SVGIG (reference sequence). The length of the CDR3 is 15 residues.